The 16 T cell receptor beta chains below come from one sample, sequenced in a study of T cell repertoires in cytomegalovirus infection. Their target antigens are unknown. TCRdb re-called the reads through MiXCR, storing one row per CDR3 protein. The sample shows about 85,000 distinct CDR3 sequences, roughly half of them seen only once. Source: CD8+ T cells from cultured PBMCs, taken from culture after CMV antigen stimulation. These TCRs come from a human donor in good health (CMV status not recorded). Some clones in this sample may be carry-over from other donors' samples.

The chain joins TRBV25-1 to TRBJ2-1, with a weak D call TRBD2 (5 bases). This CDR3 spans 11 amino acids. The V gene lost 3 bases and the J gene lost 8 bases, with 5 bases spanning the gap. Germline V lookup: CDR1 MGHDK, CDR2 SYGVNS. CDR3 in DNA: TGTGCCAGCAGTGATAGCGATGAGCAGTTCTTC. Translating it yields CASSDSDEQFF.

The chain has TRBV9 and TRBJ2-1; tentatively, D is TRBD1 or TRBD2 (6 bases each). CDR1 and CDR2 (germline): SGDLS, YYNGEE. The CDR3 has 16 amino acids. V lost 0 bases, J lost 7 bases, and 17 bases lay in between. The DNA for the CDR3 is TGTGCCAGCAGCGTAGTGGGGGGCGCGATTTCAAATGAGCAGTTCTTC. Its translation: CASSVVGGAISNEQFF. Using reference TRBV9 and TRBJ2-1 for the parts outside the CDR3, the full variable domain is DSGVTQTPKHLITATGQRVTLRCSPRSGDLSVYWYQQSLDQGLQFLIQYYNGEERAKGNILERFSAQQFPDLHSELNLSSLELGDSALYFCASSVVGGAISNEQFFGPGTRLTVL.

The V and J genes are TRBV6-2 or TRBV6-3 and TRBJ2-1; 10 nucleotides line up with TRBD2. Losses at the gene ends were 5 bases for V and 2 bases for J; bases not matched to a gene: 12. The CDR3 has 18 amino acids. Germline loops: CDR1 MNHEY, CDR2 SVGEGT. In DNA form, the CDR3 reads TGTGCCAGCAGTGAAATTGGTAGCGGGGGGCCTACCTACAATGAGCAGTTCTTC. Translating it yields CASSEIGSGGPTYNEQFF.

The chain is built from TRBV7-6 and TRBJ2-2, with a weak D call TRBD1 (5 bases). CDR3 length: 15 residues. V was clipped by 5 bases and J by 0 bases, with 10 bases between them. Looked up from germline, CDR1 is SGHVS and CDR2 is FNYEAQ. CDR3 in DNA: TGTGCCAGCAGCCCCCTGGGGCCGAACACCGGGGAGCTGTTTTTT. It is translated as CASSPLGPNTGELFF. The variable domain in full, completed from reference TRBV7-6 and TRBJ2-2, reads GAGVSQSPRYKVTKRGQDVALRCDPISGHVSLYWYRQALGQGPEFLTYFNYEAQQDKSGLPNDRFSAERPEGSISTLTIQRTEQRDSAMYRCASSPLGPNTGELFFGEGSRLTVL.

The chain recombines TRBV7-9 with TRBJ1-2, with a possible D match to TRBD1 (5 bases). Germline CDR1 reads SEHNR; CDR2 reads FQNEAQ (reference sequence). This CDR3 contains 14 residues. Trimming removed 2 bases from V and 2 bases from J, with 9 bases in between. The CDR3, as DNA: TGTGCCAGCAGCTTAATTGAGGGGAACTATGGCTACACCTTC. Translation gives CASSLIEGNYGYTF.

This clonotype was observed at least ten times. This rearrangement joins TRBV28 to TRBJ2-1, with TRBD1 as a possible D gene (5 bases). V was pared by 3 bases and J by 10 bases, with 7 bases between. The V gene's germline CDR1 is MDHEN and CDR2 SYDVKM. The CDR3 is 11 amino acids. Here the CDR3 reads CASSFPGEQFF. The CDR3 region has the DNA TGTGCCAGCAGTTTCCCAGGGGAGCAGTTCTTC.

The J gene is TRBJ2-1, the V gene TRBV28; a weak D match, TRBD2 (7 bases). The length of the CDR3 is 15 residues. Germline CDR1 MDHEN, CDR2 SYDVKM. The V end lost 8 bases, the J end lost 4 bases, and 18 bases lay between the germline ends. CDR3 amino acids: CASSSGRGGYNEQFF. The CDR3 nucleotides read TGTGCCAGCTCTTCTGGGAGGGGGGGGTACAATGAGCAGTTCTTC.

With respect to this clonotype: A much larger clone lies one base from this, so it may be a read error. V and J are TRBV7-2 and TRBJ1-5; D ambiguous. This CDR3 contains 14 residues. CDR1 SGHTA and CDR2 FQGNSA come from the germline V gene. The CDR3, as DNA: TGTGCCAGCGGCTTAGAGGGAGGCAATCAGCCCCAGCATTTT. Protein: CASGLEGGNQPQHF.

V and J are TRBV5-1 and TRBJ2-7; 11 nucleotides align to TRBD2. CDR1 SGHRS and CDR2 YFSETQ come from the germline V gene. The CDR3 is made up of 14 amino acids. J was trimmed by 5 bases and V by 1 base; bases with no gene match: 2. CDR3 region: CASSLTSGSHEQYF. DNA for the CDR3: TGCGCCAGCAGCTTGACTAGCGGGAGCCACGAGCAGTACTTC. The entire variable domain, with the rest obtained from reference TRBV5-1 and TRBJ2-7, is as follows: KAGVTQTPRYLIKTRGQQVTLSCSPISGHRSVSWYQQTPGQGLQFLFEYFSETQRNKGNFPGRFSGRQFSNSRSEMNVSTLELGDSALYLCASSLTSGSHEQYFGPGTRLTVT.

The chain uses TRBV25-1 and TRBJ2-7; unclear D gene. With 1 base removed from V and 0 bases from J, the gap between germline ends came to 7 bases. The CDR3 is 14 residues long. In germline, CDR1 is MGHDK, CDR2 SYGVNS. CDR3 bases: TGTGCCAGCAGTGAATTAGTCAACTCCTACGAGCAGTACTTC. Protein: CASSELVNSYEQYF.

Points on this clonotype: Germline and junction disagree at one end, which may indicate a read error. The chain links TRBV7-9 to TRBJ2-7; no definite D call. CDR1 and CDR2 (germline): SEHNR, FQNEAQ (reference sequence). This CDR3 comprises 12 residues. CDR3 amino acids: CANSSTSYEQYF. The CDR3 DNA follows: TGTGCCAACAGCTCCACTTCCTACGAGCAGTACTTC.

The CDR3 protein is CASSQNTGTQYF. Written as DNA, the CDR3 is TGTGCCAGCAGCCAGAATACCGGGACCCAGTACTTC. The chain uses TRBV3-1 and TRBJ2-5; no definite D call. The germline V and J ends were trimmed by 3 bases and 7 bases, with 9 bases remaining between them. Germline V lookup: CDR1 LGHDT, CDR2 YNNKEL (reference sequence). CDR3 size: 12 residues.

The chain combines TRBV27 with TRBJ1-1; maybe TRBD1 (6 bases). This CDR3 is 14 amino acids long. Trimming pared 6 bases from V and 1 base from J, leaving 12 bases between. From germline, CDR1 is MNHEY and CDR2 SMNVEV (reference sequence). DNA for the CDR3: TGTGCCAGCAGCAGAACAGGGCCGAACACTGAAGCTTTCTTT. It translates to CASSRTGPNTEAFF.

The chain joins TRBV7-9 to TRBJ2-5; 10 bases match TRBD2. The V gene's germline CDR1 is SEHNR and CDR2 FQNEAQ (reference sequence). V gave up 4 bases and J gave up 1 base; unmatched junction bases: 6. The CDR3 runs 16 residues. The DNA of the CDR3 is TGTGCCAGCAGCTCCCCTTCTAGCGGGGGCCAAGAGACCCAGTACTTC. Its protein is CASSSPSSGGQETQYF.

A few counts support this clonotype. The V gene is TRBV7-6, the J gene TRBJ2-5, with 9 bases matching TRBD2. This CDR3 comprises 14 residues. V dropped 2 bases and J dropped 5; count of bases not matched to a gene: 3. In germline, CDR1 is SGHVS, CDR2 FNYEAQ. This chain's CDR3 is CASSLRLAVETQYF. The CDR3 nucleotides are TGTGCCAGCAGCTTAAGACTAGCGGTTGAGACCCAGTACTTC.

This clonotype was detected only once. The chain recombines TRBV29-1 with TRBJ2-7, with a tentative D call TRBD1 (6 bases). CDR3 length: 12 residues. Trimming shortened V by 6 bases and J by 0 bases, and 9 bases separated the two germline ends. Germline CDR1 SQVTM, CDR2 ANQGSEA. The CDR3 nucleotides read TGCAGCGTAGGGGACACCTCCTACGAGCAGTACTTC. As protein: CSVGDTSYEQYF.